This is a list of T cell receptor beta chains from one sample in a study of T cell repertoires in cytomegalovirus infection. TCRdb independently ran MiXCR on the reads; one entry per CDR3 protein. The sample has some 180,000 distinct CDR3 sequences; about 20% are singletons. The sequencing input was PBMCs. These receptor sequences come from a human donor in good health (CMV status not recorded). Some clones in this sample may be carry-over from other donors' samples. CDR3s include the opening cysteine and the closing phenylalanine or tryptophan. The order of the fields is V gene, CDR3 length, J gene, clone size, D gene, CDR3 DNA, CDR3 protein. A D gene is named only where the DNA matches it firmly. Part of the rows lack a size; the others show once, few, many or a class for expanded clones.

TRBV7-2,14,TRBJ2-7,many,TRBD1,TGTGCCAGCAGCTTCGGGACAGGGGGCTACGAGCAGTACTTC,CASSFGTGGYEQYF
TRBV5-6,16,TRBJ2-4,NA,NA,TGTGCCAGCAGACTTTCAGGGGCTTTGGTCAAAAACATTCAGTACTTC,CASRLSGALVKNIQYF
TRBV7-2,13,TRBJ1-4,NA,NA,TGTGCCAGCAGCTTAGTCGTGAATGAAAAACTGTTTTTT,CASSLVVNEKLFF
TRBV27,12,TRBJ1-1,many,NA,TGTGCCAGCAAATCGGCCGGGACTGAAGCTTTCTTT,CASKSAGTEAFF
TRBV6-1,14,TRBJ2-3,few,NA,TGTGCCAGCACCTCCGGGACACCGAGGGATACGCAGTATTTT,CASTSGTPRDTQYF
TRBV20-1,16,TRBJ2-1,NA,NA,TGCAGTGCTAGAGATCCCAGGGTATTGTTTAACAATGAGCAGTTCTTC,CSARDPRVLFNNEQFF
TRBV7-2,14,TRBJ2-7,many,NA,TGTGCCAGCAGCTTAGACAAGAGCTCCTACGAGCAGTACTTC,CASSLDKSSYEQYF
TRBV5-4,17,TRBJ1-1,NA,TRBD1,TGTGCCAGCAGCTTGGCAGACAGGGGGCGATTGAGCACTGAAGCTTTCTTT,CASSLADRGRLSTEAFF
TRBV7-2,16,TRBJ1-1,many,NA,TGTGCCAGCAGTCAAGAAACGTTCTTTATGAACACTGAAGCTTTCTTT,CASSQETFFMNTEAFF
TRBV25-1,14,TRBJ1-1,NA,TRBD1,TGTGCCAGCAGTGGACCTAGACAGGGGACTGAAGCTTTCTTT,CASSGPRQGTEAFF
TRBV4-1,19,TRBJ2-1,few,TRBD2,TGTGCCAGCAGCCACGGTGCTAGCGGGGGCCCTAGCTCCTACAATGAGCAGTTCTTC,CASSHGASGGPSSYNEQFF
TRBV18,15,TRBJ2-7,NA,TRBD2,TGTGCCAGCTCACTCGGGACTAGCGGGAATAACGAGCAGTACTTC,CASSLGTSGNNEQYF
TRBV14,12,TRBJ1-6,few,NA,TGTGCCAGCAGCCAATCTGACTCACCCCTCCACTTT,CASSQSDSPLHF
TRBV29-1,12,TRBJ1-2,NA,NA,TGCAGCGCATCGACCGATACTTGGGGCTACACCTTC,CSASTDTWGYTF
TRBV10-3,12,TRBJ2-1,many,NA,TGTGCCATCGGGGAAGGAGGAAACGAGCAGTTCTTC,CAIGEGGNEQFF
TRBV5-1,16,TRBJ1-2,NA,TRBD1,TGCGCCAGCAGCCAAGGACAGGGGGCGCTCAACTATGGCTACACCTTC,CASSQGQGALNYGYTF
TRBV6-2/TRBV6-3,15,TRBJ2-3,many,NA,TGTGCCAGCAGTTACTCGGGCAGGGAAACAGATACGCAGTATTTT,CASSYSGRETDTQYF
TRBV6-1,15,TRBJ2-2,few,NA,TGTGCCAGCAGACGGGGACCCTACTTGGAGGGGGAGCTGTTTTTT,CASRRGPYLEGELFF
TRBV18,16,TRBJ1-1,few,TRBD1,TGTGCCAGCTCACCCTCTGGACAGGGGCCGAACACTGAAGCTTTCTTT,CASSPSGQGPNTEAFF
TRBV27,16,TRBJ2-1,few,TRBD2,TGTGCCAGCAGTTTCCTGGGTAGCGGGATTGGCGATGAGCAGTTCTTC,CASSFLGSGIGDEQFF
TRBV7-2,13,TRBJ1-2,many,NA,TGTGCCAGCAGCTTGGGGGTAACCTATGGCTACACCTTC,CASSLGVTYGYTF
TRBV6-2/TRBV6-3,15,TRBJ1-4,many,NA,TGTGCCAGCAGTCGCCCGGGCGCTACTAATGAAAAACTGTTTTTT,CASSRPGATNEKLFF
TRBV20-1,15,TRBJ1-6,few,NA,TGCAGTGCTACAAGCACGCACTCCTATAATTCGCCCCTCCACTTT,CSATSTHSYNSPLHF
TRBV6-2/TRBV6-3,15,TRBJ2-3,NA,TRBD1,TGTGCCAGCAGTGACCCGGGACAGAAGACAGATACGCAGTATTTT,CASSDPGQKTDTQYF
TRBV28,14,TRBJ1-3,few,NA,TGTGCCAGCAGTTTTTCGGTTCTTGGAAACACCATATATTTT,CASSFSVLGNTIYF
TRBV5-6,15,TRBJ2-5,NA,TRBD1,TGTGCCAGCAGTCAGGACAGGGGGTCCAAAAAGACCCAGTACTTC,CASSQDRGSKKTQYF
TRBV7-9,16,TRBJ2-1,NA,TRBD1,TGTGCCAGCAGCTTATTGGGACAGCGCTCCTACAATGAGCAGTTCTTC,CASSLLGQRSYNEQFF
TRBV20-1,13,TRBJ2-7,NA,NA,TGCAGTGCTAGAGGACAGGGAGGTCCCGAGCAGTACTTC,CSARGQGGPEQYF